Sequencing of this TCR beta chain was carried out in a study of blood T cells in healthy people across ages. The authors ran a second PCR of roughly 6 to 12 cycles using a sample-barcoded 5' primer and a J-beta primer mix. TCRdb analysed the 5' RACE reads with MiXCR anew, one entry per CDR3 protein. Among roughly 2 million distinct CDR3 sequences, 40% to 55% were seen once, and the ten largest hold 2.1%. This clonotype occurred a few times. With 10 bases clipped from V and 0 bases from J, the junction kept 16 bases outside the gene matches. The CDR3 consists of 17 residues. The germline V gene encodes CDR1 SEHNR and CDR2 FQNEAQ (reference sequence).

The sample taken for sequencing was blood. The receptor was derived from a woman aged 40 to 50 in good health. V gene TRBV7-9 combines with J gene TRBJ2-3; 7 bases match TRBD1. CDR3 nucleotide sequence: TGTGCCATCACCGGGGAAGGGACAGTGCCTAGCACAGATACGCAGTATTTT. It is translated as CAITGEGTVPSTDTQYF.